This T cell receptor beta chain was recovered during a study of early T cells in non-severe SARS-CoV-2 infection. Study information: The authors sequenced bulk RNA from unsorted whole blood, leaving chains unpaired.

CDR1 and CDR2 (germline): DFQATT, SNEGSKA (reference sequence). With 8 bases removed from V and 11 bases from J, the gap between germline ends came to 12 bases. This CDR3 comprises 9 residues. Note on this clonotype: Its antigen remains unknown.

Researchers tagged individual cDNA molecules with unique molecular identifiers. MiXCR, applied by TCRdb to the 5' RACE reads, yields one record per CDR3 protein. The data contain 70,000 to 90,000 distinct CDR3 sequences, 15% of them singletons. Study outcomes and limitations: Missing private and CD4 specificities, VDJdb matching favored anti-spike CD8 responses.

The chain combines TRBV20-1 with TRBJ1-1; D gene ambiguous. Sequencing input: whole blood. This clonotype originated in an adult who was a healthcare worker with PCR-confirmed SARS-CoV-2 infection or an uninfected control (not recorded which). The DNA of the CDR3 is TGCAGTACCAAAGTAGAGGCTTTCTTT. This codes for CSTKVEAFF.